These 26 T cell receptor beta chains originate from one sample sequenced in a study of cytomegalovirus exposure and HLA in healthy donors. It was with 60 Vbeta and 13 Jbeta primers that the PCR ran. Assay used: immunoSEQ multiplex PCR; TCRdb lists only in-frame clones, some missing. There are some 150,000 clones in the sample; around 85% occur only once, and about 4.6% lies in the top ten. The sequenced sample was PBMCs. The source is a middle-aged man in good health and CMV-seronegative.

This clone was observed a single time. The CDR3 DNA is TGTGCCACCCGGAGGGACCACTCTGGAAACACCATATATTTT. Translated, it gives CATRRDHSGNTIYF. V usage is TRBV27 and J usage is TRBJ1-3; D is possibly TRBD1 (5 bases). Germline CDR1 reads MNHEY; CDR2 reads SMNVEV (reference sequence). V shed 10 bases and J shed 0 bases, with 13 bases lying between them. The CDR3 spans 14 residues.

Turning to this clone: One junction end disagrees with the germline gene, perhaps due to a read error. This rearrangement joins TRBV19 to TRBJ1-4; the match to TRBD1 covers 7 bases. The germline gives CDR1 LNHDA, CDR2 SQIVND (reference sequence). The CDR3 is made up of 15 amino acids. In nucleotides, the CDR3 is TGTGCCAGTAGCATCCACGGGACAGAAGAGGGAAAACTTTTTTTT. As protein: CASSIHGTEEGKLFF.

The rearrangement links TRBV27 to TRBJ1-2; maybe TRBD1 (5 bases). V was clipped by 5 bases and J by 7 bases, with 14 bases between them. The length of the CDR3 is 13 residues. The germline CDR1 and CDR2 sequences are MNHEY and SMNVEV (reference sequence). The CDR3 reads CASSTAGGSGYTF. The DNA of the CDR3 is TGTGCCAGCAGTACCGCGGGGGGTAGTGGCTACACCTTC.

The gene calls are TRBV11-2 and TRBJ1-3; D is undetermined. This CDR3 is built from 14 residues. Trimming removed 5 bases from V and 1 base from J, with 9 bases in between. Germline V gene lookup returns CDR1 SGHAT and CDR2 FQNNGV. In DNA, the CDR3 is TGTGCCAGCAGCCCCCGTAGTTCTGGAAACACCATATATTTT. Its protein is CASSPRSSGNTIYF. Drawing the rest from reference TRBV11-2 and TRBJ1-3, the complete variable domain is EAGVAQSPRYKIIEKRQSVAFWCNPISGHATLYWYQQILGQGPKLLIQFQNNGVVDDSQLPKDRFSAERLKGVDSTLKIQPAKLEDSAVYLCASSPRSSGNTIYFGEGSWLTVV.

The chain recombines TRBV6-5 with TRBJ1-1; 7 nucleotides line up with TRBD1. V shed 4 bases, J shed 4 bases, and the junction held 6 bases outside the gene matches. CDR3 size: 14 residues. The germline V gene has CDR1 MNHEY and CDR2 SVGAGI. In DNA form, the CDR3 reads TGTGCCAGCAGTTTGGACAGGTTCGGCACTGAAGCTTTCTTT. Its translation is CASSLDRFGTEAFF.

The V gene is TRBV27, the J gene TRBJ2-1; D gene unclear. The germline V and J ends were trimmed by 7 bases and 0 bases, with 10 bases remaining between them. CDR1 and CDR2 from the germline V gene are MNHEY and SMNVEV (reference sequence). The CDR3 is 14 residues long. The CDR3, as DNA: TGTGCCAGCACCGGGTCGAGCTCCTACAATGAGCAGTTCTTC. Amino acid sequence: CASTGSSSYNEQFF.

The rearrangement links TRBV27 to TRBJ2-7, with 10 bases fitting TRBD1. The CDR3 has 14 residues. The germline V gene encodes CDR1 MNHEY and CDR2 SMNVEV (reference sequence). Trimming took 5 bases from V and 2 from J; bases not matched to a gene: 3. The CDR3 sequence is CASSPGQGAYEQYF. The CDR3 DNA reads as TGTGCCAGCAGTCCCGGACAGGGGGCCTACGAGCAGTACTTC.

This sequence joins TRBV5-1 and TRBJ2-3; maybe TRBD1 (6 bases). Trimming took off 2 bases at V and 5 bases at J, with 12 bases between the two ends. This CDR3 has 14 residues. Germline CDR1 reads SGHRS; CDR2 reads YFSETQ. The CDR3 coding sequence is TGCGCCAGCAGCTTCATGGGGGCCAAAGATACGCAGTATTTT. Translated: CASSFMGAKDTQYF.

The V call is TRBV6-5, the J call TRBJ1-6; D unclear. V lost 4 bases, J lost 10 bases, and 14 bases lay in between. Germline loops: CDR1 MNHEY, CDR2 SVGAGI. This CDR3 comprises 14 residues. CDR3 residues: CASSSRGLGSPLHF. The CDR3 DNA is TGTGCCAGCAGTTCCCGCGGCCTTGGGTCACCCCTCCACTTT.

A remark on this clone: The junction departs from the called germline gene at one end, perhaps through a read error. V and J are TRBV9 and TRBJ2-5; 11 positions match TRBD2. The CDR3 extends over 15 amino acids. Per germline, CDR1 SGDLS and CDR2 YYNGEE. The CDR3 sequence: CAGSAFSGGVETQYF. CDR3 DNA: TGTGCCGGCAGCGCGTTTAGCGGGGGGGTTGAGACCCAGTACTTC.

V usage is TRBV5-1 and J usage is TRBJ2-5, with TRBD1 matching 9 bases. Trimming cost V 3 bases and J 5 bases; bases outside gene matches: 5. Per germline, CDR1 SGHRS and CDR2 YFSETQ. The CDR3 extends over 14 amino acids. The CDR3 region is CASSSGQGTETQYF. The DNA of the CDR3 is TGCGCCAGCAGCTCCGGACAGGGGACGGAGACCCAGTACTTC.

The chain has TRBV7-2 and TRBJ1-2; weak D call: TRBD1 (6 bases). Trimming cost V 5 bases and J 2 bases, with 18 bases left between them. The CDR3 runs to 16 residues. The germline gives CDR1 SGHTA, CDR2 FQGNSA. The CDR3 region has the DNA TGTGCCAGCAGCCCGATTTTTAGGGGGTTAAACTATGGCTACACCTTC. As protein: CASSPIFRGLNYGYTF.

The chain is built from TRBV4-3 and TRBJ2-3, with 14 bases aligning to TRBD2. Germline values: CDR1 LGHNA, CDR2 YSLEER. The CDR3 spans 16 residues. Losses at the gene ends were 0 bases for V and 14 bases for J; bases not matched to a gene: 10. CDR3 sequence: CASSQEVGTSGGPGYF. As DNA, the CDR3 is TGCGCCAGCAGCCAAGAAGTGGGGACTAGCGGGGGACCCGGGTATTTT.

This clone occurred a few times. This rearrangement joins TRBV5-6 to TRBJ2-1; 10 nucleotides align to TRBD1. CDR1 is SGHDT and CDR2 is YYEEEE in the germline V gene. V was clipped by 7 bases and J by 5 bases; unmatched bases: 9. This CDR3 contains 15 residues. The CDR3 DNA is TGTGCCAGCCTGCCCAGGGACAGGGGAGACAATGAGCAGTTCTTC. Its protein is CASLPRDRGDNEQFF.

This chain connects TRBV9 to TRBJ2-7; tentative D call: TRBD2 (6 bases). Germline V gene sequence: CDR1 SGDLS, CDR2 YYNGEE. V lost 0 bases and J 0 bases, leaving 10 bases between the germline ends. The CDR3 has 15 residues. In nucleotides, the CDR3 is TGTGCCAGCAGCGTAGCCGCTAGCGTCTCCTACGAGCAGTACTTC. This translates into CASSVAASVSYEQYF.

The gene calls are TRBV6-1 and TRBJ2-7; D ambiguous. The CDR3 loop spans 13 amino acids. Trimming stripped 4 bases from V and 2 bases from J, with 9 bases between. CDR1 and CDR2 from the germline V gene are MNHNS and SASEGT. The CDR3 DNA follows: TGTGCCAGCAGTGGAGAGGCAGCCTACGAGCAGTACTTC. It yields the protein CASSGEAAYEQYF.

This chain uses TRBV19 with TRBJ2-1; a weak D match, TRBD2 (5 bases). The V gene lost 11 bases and the J gene lost 2 bases, with 13 bases spanning the gap. This CDR3 has 13 residues. The germline gives CDR1 LNHDA, CDR2 SQIVND (reference sequence). CDR3 sequence: CASNSGAYNEQFF. DNA of the CDR3: TGTGCCTCCAACTCCGGGGCCTACAATGAGCAGTTCTTC.

This chain links TRBV29-1 with TRBJ1-1; D call uncertain. This CDR3 comprises 14 residues. CDR1 and CDR2 (germline): SQVTM, ANQGSEA. V gave up 0 bases and J gave up 0 bases, with 8 bases separating them. CDR3 amino acids: CSVEDWQVNTEAFF. The CDR3, as DNA: TGCAGCGTTGAAGACTGGCAAGTGAACACTGAAGCTTTCTTT.

This chain uses TRBV6-1 with TRBJ1-6; no clear D. Trimming took off 9 bases at V and 6 bases at J, with 12 bases between the two ends. CDR3 length: 13 amino acids. Germline V gives CDR1 MNHNS, CDR2 SASEGT. The CDR3, as DNA: TGTGCCAGTATGGACTGGATTAATTCACCCCTCCACTTT. Amino acid sequence: CASMDWINSPLHF.

The rearrangement links TRBV10-1 to TRBJ1-1; unclear D gene. CDR3 length: 12 residues. V lost 3 bases and J lost 11, with 13 bases in between. CDR1 is WNHNN, CDR2 SYGVQD, per germline (reference sequence). The CDR3: CASSDSGSRAFF. The CDR3 DNA follows: TGCGCCAGCAGTGATAGCGGGTCCCGCGCTTTCTTT.

As to this clone: Other nucleotide sequences in the sample specify the same CDR3. This sequence joins TRBV9 and TRBJ2-2; maybe TRBD1 (5 bases). The CDR3 is 17 amino acids. From germline, CDR1 is SGDLS and CDR2 YYNGEE. V gave up 0 bases and J gave up 5 bases, with 17 bases separating them. The CDR3, as DNA: TGTGCCAGCAGCGTAGAAGGGGCGATGAGCAAGACCGGGGAGCTGTTTTTT. Amino acid sequence: CASSVEGAMSKTGELFF.

This chain connects TRBV4-1 to TRBJ2-7; 7 bases are a match to TRBD1. Germline trimming cut 0 bases from V and 1 base from J; bases unmatched to any gene: 6. The CDR3 has 16 amino acids. Looked up from germline, CDR1 is MGHRA and CDR2 is YSYEKL. The CDR3 reads CASSQDHRGPSYEQYF. The CDR3 nucleotides read TGCGCCAGCAGCCAAGATCATAGGGGGCCTTCCTACGAGCAGTACTTC.

V usage is TRBV5-1 and J usage is TRBJ1-3; D is ambiguous. Trimming stripped 6 bases from V and 0 bases from J, with 10 bases between. Germline V gene data show CDR1 as SGHRS and CDR2 as YFSETQ. CDR3 length equals 14 residues. CDR3 region: CASKETSSGNTIYF. CDR3 nucleotide sequence: TGCGCCAGCAAAGAGACAAGCTCTGGAAACACCATATATTTT.

The chain has TRBV6-5 and TRBJ2-7; 7 bases fit TRBD1. CDR1 MNHEY and CDR2 SVGAGI come from the germline V gene. The CDR3 is 14 amino acids. Unmatched junction bases numbered 4, after V lost 2 bases and J lost 3 bases. CDR3 nucleotides: TGTGCCAGCAGTTACCTCCGACAGGGCTACGAGCAGTACTTC. It specifies CASSYLRQGYEQYF.

This clone was detected once. The J gene is TRBJ2-6, the V gene TRBV4-2; TRBD2 agrees at 16 bases. The trim removed 3 bases at V and 3 bases at J, leaving 5 bases unmatched. The CDR3 is 19 residues long. CDR1 is LGHNA, CDR2 YNFKEQ, per germline. The CDR3 DNA reads TGTGCCAGCAGCCAGGGGACTAGCGGGGGGGCCGATGGGGCCAACGTCCTGACTTTC. Translation gives CASSQGTSGGADGANVLTF.

This rearrangement joins TRBV6-1 to TRBJ2-5; possibly TRBD1 for D (5 bases). Germline V CDR1 and CDR2: MNHNS, SASEGT. The CDR3 contains 16 residues. Trimming removed 1 base at V and 2 bases at J, with 14 bases between. The DNA of the CDR3 is TGTGCCAGCAGTGAAGTTCACTGGGGCGGACAAGAGACCCAGTACTTC. Amino acids: CASSEVHWGGQETQYF.